The 10 T cell receptor beta chains reported below all come from one sample, sequenced in a study of T-cell memory formation after mild COVID-19. MiXCR, applied by TCRdb to the 5' RACE reads, yields one record per CDR3 protein. This sample yields roughly 150,000 distinct CDR3 sequences, of which 11% to 15% are seen a single time; 25% to 30% belongs to the top ten. Sequencing used PBMCs or a T cell subset sorted from them (not recorded which). These receptors were taken from an adult woman who had mild COVID-19 (a few samples of this study predate the infection). Cell type and time point are not known.

This chain uses TRBV7-9 with TRBJ1-4; no clear D gene. In germline, CDR1 is SEHNR, CDR2 FQNEAQ (reference sequence). The CDR3 loop spans 15 amino acids. Trimming took off 3 bases at V and 6 bases at J, with 14 bases between the two ends. The CDR3 DNA reads TGTGCCAGCAGCTTGATTATTGGACCCGATGAAAAACTGTTTTTT. Its protein is CASSLIIGPDEKLFF.

The V and J genes are TRBV6-5 and TRBJ1-5; weak D call: TRBD1 (6 bases). V was trimmed by 5 bases and J by 3 bases, leaving 11 bases between them. Per the germline V gene, CDR1 is MNHEY and CDR2 is SVGAGI. The CDR3 covers 14 residues. CDR3 nucleotide sequence: TGTGCCAGCAGTCGACAGGCCGACAATCAGCCCCAGCATTTT. Translation gives CASSRQADNQPQHF.

The chain uses TRBV29-1 and TRBJ2-6; a weak D match, TRBD1 (5 bases). This CDR3 is 18 amino acids long. Trimming removed 0 bases at V and 0 bases at J, with 15 bases between. Germline CDR1 SQVTM, CDR2 ANQGSEA. The CDR3 DNA reads TGCAGCGTTGAAGATCCCGCAGGGATGATCTCTGGGGCCAACGTCCTGACTTTC. Protein sequence: CSVEDPAGMISGANVLTF.

This clonotype was seen only a few times. The chain links TRBV24-1 to TRBJ2-1, with no clear D. Per germline, CDR1 KGHDR and CDR2 SFDVKD. The length of the CDR3 is 15 residues. Trimming pared 4 bases from V and 2 bases from J, leaving 11 bases between. The CDR3 DNA reads TGTGCCACCAGTGAGGCTAGAACCCCCTACAATGAGCAGTTCTTC. Protein product: CATSEARTPYNEQFF.

In its sample, this clonotype was seen a few times. This chain uses TRBV5-5 with TRBJ1-2, with 9 bases matching TRBD1. The CDR3 spans 17 residues. CDR1 is SGHKS, CDR2 YYEKEE, per germline (reference sequence). With V trimmed by 2 bases and J by 0 bases, 8 bases remained unmatched. CDR3 region: CASSLHGTGPANYGYTF. The DNA of the CDR3 is TGTGCCAGCAGCTTACACGGGACAGGGCCAGCTAACTATGGCTACACCTTC. Full variable domain (rest looked up from reference TRBV5-5 and TRBJ1-2): DAGVTQSPTHLIKTRGQQVTLRCSPISGHKSVSWYQQVLGQGPQFIFQYYEKEERGRGNFPDRFSARQFPNYSSELNVNALLLGDSALYLCASSLHGTGPANYGYTFGSGTRLTVV.

The sample holds a few counts of this clonotype. The rearrangement uses TRBV3-1 and TRBJ2-2; 12 bases fit TRBD1. Trimming took 4 bases from V and 4 from J; bases not matched to a gene: 7. Looked up from germline, CDR1 is LGHDT and CDR2 is YNNKEL (reference sequence). This CDR3 has 17 amino acids. Here the CDR3 DNA reads TGTGCCAGCAGCCTGACCGGGACAGGGGGCATCACCGGGGAGCTGTTTTTT. This codes for CASSLTGTGGITGELFF.

The CDR3 sequence is CASSAGGDIPSSYNEQFF. The CDR3 DNA sequence: TGTGCCAGCAGCGCCGGAGGTGACATCCCGAGCTCCTACAATGAGCAGTTCTTC. The chain recombines TRBV9 with TRBJ2-1, with D maybe TRBD2 (5 bases). The CDR3 has 18 residues. The germline V and J ends were trimmed by 3 bases and 0 bases, with 19 bases remaining between them. Germline loops: CDR1 SGDLS, CDR2 YYNGEE.

This clonotype was seen a handful of times. The chain couples TRBV7-9 to TRBJ2-5; D possibly corresponds to TRBD2 (6 bases). The CDR3 consists of 16 residues. Germline CDR1 is SEHNR and CDR2 is FQNEAQ (reference sequence). V was trimmed by 5 bases and J by 5 bases, leaving 21 bases between them. The CDR3, as DNA: TGTGCCAGCAGCCACCCCCGGGGGAGAATTGGGGAGACCCAGTACTTC. Protein: CASSHPRGRIGETQYF.

This chain uses TRBV19 with TRBJ1-1; D gene ambiguous. Germline CDR1 is LNHDA and CDR2 is SQIVND (reference sequence). Trimming pared 1 base from V and 6 bases from J, leaving 3 bases between. The CDR3 is 11 residues long. The CDR3 nucleotides read TGTGCCAGTAGTATAGGTGCTGAAGCTTTCTTT. Translation: CASSIGAEAFF.

This sequence joins TRBV4-3 and TRBJ2-3, with TRBD2 matching 7 bases. The CDR3 extends over 17 amino acids. Germline V lookup: CDR1 LGHNA, CDR2 YSLEER. Losses at the gene ends were 0 bases for V and 6 bases for J; bases not matched to a gene: 12. DNA for the CDR3: TGCGCCAGCAGCCAAGATCGAAGCCTAGCGGCCCGGGATACGCAGTATTTT. It is translated as CASSQDRSLAARDTQYF.